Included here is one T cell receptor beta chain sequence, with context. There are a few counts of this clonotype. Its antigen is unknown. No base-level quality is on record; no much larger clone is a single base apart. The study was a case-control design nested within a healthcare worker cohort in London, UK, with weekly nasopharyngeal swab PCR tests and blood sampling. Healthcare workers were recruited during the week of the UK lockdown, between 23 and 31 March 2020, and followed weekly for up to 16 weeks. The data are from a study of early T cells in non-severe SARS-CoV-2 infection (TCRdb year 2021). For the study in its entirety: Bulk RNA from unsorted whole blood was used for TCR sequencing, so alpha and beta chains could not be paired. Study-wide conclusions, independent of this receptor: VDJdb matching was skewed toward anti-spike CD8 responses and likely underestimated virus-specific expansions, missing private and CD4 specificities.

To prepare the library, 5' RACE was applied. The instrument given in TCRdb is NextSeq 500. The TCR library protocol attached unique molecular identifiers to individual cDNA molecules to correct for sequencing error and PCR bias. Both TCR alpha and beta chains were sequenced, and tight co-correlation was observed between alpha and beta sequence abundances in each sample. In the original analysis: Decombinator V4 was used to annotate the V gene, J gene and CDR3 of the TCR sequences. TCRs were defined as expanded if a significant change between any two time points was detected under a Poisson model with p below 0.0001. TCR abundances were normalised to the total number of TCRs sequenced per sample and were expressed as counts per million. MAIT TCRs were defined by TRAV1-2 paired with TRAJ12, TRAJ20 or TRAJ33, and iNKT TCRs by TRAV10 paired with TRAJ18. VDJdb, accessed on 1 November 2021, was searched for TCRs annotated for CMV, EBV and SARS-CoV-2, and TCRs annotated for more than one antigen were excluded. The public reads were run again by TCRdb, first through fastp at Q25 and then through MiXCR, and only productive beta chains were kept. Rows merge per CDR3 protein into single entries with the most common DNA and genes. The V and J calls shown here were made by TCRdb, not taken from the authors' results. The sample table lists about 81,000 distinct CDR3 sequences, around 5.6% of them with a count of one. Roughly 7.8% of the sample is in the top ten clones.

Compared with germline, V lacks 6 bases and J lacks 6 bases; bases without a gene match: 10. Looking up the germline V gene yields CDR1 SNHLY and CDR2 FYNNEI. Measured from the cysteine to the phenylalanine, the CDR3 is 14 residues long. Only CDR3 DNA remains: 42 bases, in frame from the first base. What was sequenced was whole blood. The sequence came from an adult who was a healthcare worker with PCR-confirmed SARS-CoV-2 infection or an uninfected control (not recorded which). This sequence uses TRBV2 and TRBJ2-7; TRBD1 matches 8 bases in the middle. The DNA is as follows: TGTGCCAGCAGGGCCGGACAGGGATCGGTCGAGCAGTACTTC. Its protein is CASRAGQGSVEQYF.